This entry lists 4 T cell receptor beta chains sequenced from one sample in a study of blood T cell repertoires in COVID-19. The assay was immunoSEQ multiplex PCR, and TCRdb's table has in-frame clones only and misses some. The table includes approximately 46,000 clones, roughly 86% detected once. The sequencing sample was made of peripheral blood. These receptors all come from a man between 60 and 75 years old with active or convalescent COVID-19.

The V call is TRBV7-9, the J call TRBJ1-2, with 8 nucleotides matching TRBD1. Losses at the gene ends were 4 bases for V and 6 bases for J; bases not matched to a gene: 1. The V gene's germline CDR1 is SEHNR and CDR2 FQNEAQ (reference sequence). The CDR3 covers 12 residues. This chain's CDR3 is CASSSGGDGYTF. The CDR3 DNA is TGTGCCAGCAGCTCAGGGGGCGATGGCTACACCTTC.

The chain employs TRBV19 and TRBJ1-2; D call uncertain. Germline lookup yields CDR1 LNHDA and CDR2 SQIVND (reference sequence). The CDR3 is 11 amino acids. Deletions cut 6 bases from V and 7 bases from J, with 9 bases between. CDR3 bases: TGTGCCAGTAGCCTAGGAGGTGGCTACACCTTC. Protein: CASSLGGGYTF.

The gene calls are TRBV1 and TRBJ2-1; TRBD1, as called in the table, went unchecked against the DNA. TRBV1 is a pseudogene locus. CDR3 size: 15 residues. CDR3 DNA: TGCACCAGCAGCCAAGATAAGGGGCCCTACAATGAGCAGTTCTTC. It specifies CTSSQDKGPYNEQFF.

As to this clone: As the CDR3 is not closed by the conserved phenylalanine or tryptophan, this likely results from a read error. The chain joins TRBV29-1 to TRBJ1-1; 10 bases fit TRBD1. The trim removed 6 bases at V and 1 base at J, leaving 5 bases unmatched. This CDR3 spans 14 amino acids. Germline V gives CDR1 SQVTM, CDR2 ANQGSEA. CDR3 sequence: CSVGTGVTNTEAFS. Written as DNA, the CDR3 is TGCAGCGTGGGGACAGGGGTAACGAACACTGAAGCTTTCTCT.